The present entry profiles one T cell receptor beta chain with its context. The sample belongs to a study of blood T cell repertoires in COVID-19. Libraries were prepared by immunoSEQ multiplex PCR; TCRdb keeps only in-frame clonotypes and omits some of them. Seen here are about 170,000 clones, about 80% observed once, and the top ten hold roughly 10%. V shed 6 bases and J shed 4 bases, with 4 bases lying between them. This CDR3 has 11 amino acids. Germline-derived CDR1 and CDR2 are LNHDA and SQIVND (reference sequence). What was sequenced was peripheral blood. This sequence was found in a man aged 70 or older with active or convalescent COVID-19. This chain uses TRBV19 with TRBJ2-1; D not certain. Here the CDR3 DNA reads TGTGCCAGTAGCAGTTACAATGAGCAGTTCTTC. Amino acid sequence: CASSSYNEQFF.